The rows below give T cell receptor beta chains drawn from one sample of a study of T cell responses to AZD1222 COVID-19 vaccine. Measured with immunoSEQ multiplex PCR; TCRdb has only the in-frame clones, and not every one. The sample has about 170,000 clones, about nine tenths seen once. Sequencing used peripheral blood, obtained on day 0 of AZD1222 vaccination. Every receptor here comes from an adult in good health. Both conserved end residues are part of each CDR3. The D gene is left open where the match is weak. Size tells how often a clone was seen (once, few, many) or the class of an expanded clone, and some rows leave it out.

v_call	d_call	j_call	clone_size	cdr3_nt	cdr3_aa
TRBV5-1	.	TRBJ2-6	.	TGCGCCAGCAGCCCAACAGGCAATGGGGCCAACGTCCTGACTTTC	CASSPTGNGANVLTF
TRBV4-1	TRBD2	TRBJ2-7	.	TGCGCCAGCAGCCAAGTAACGGGGTATAGCGGGGCCTACGAGCAGTACTTC	CASSQVTGYSGAYEQYF
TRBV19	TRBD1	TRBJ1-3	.	TGTGCCAGTAGTTCACAGGGGAGCTCTGGAAACACCATATATTTT	CASSSQGSSGNTIYF
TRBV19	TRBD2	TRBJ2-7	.	TGTGCCGTGGGGGCTAGCGGGAGTAGGGAGCAGTACTTC	CAVGASGSREQYF
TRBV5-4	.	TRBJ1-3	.	TGTGCCAGCAGCTTACTGGGGGCTGGAAACACCATATATTTT	CASSLLGAGNTIYF
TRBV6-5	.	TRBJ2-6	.	TGTGCCAGCACGGCGGGAAGCTCTGGGGCCAACGTCCTGACTTTC	CASTAGSSGANVLTF
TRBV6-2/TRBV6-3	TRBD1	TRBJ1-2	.	TGTGCCAGCAGTTACTCCCACCAGACAGGGAAAGGCTACACCTTC	CASSYSHQTGKGYTF
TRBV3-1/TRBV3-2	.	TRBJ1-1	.	TGTGCCAGCAGCCCTTCTCACCGGGGGAAGAACACTGAAGCTTTCTTT	CASSPSHRGKNTEAFF
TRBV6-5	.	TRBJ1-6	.	TGTGCCAGCAGCTACATGAATTCACCCCTCCACTTT	CASSYMNSPLHF
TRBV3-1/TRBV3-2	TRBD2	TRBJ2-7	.	TGTGCCAGCAGCCACGGACTAGCGGGAGACGACGAGCAGTACTTC	CASSHGLAGDDEQYF
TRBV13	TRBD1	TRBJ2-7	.	TGTGCCAGCAGCTTAGGCGGGGACAGGGCATACTCCTACGAGCAGTACTTC	CASSLGGDRAYSYEQYF
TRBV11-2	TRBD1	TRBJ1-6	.	TGTGCCAGCACCCGAGGGGGGGACAGGGTCTCACCCCTCCACTTT	CASTRGGDRVSPLHF
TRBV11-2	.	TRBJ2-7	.	TGTGCCAGCACCTTTTCGGGGACCGGACCACCGTACGAGCAGTACTTC	CASTFSGTGPPYEQYF
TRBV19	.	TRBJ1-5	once	TGTGCCAGCAAATCAGCCCAGGGGACGAGGAATCAGCCCCAGCATTTT	CASKSAQGTRNQPQHF
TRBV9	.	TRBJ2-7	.	TGTGCCAGCAGCGTCGGGCCAAAGGCCTACGAGCAGTACTTC	CASSVGPKAYEQYF
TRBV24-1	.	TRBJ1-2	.	TGTGCCACCAGTGATTTGAAGTGGGGTAATAACTATGGCTACACCTTC	CATSDLKWGNNYGYTF
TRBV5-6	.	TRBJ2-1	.	TGTGCCAGCAGCTTGTTCGGCTCCCAGGGGGGCAATGAGCAGTTCTTC	CASSLFGSQGGNEQFF
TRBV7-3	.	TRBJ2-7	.	TGTGCCAGCAGCTTAACGGGAGCCGCCGAGCAGTACTTC	CASSLTGAAEQYF
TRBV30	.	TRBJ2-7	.	TGTGCCTGGACAAAGCAGTACTTC	CAWTKQYF
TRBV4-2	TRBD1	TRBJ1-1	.	TGTGCCAGCAGCCAAGACGCCGGGACAGCTTGGGACACTGAAGCTTTCTTT	CASSQDAGTAWDTEAFF
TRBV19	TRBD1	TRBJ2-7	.	TGTGCTACGGGACAGGGGGCTAACGAGCAGTACTTC	CATGQGANEQYF
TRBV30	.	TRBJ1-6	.	TGTGCCTGGAGTCCCATGACAGTTTCACCCCTCCACTTT	CAWSPMTVSPLHF
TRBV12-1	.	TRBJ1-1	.	TGTGCCAGCAGCCCTCCGGGCACTGAAGCTTTCTTT	CASSPPGTEAFF
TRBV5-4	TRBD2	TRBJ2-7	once	TGTGCCAGCAGCCGCGGGGGTAGTACGGCAGGCTCCTACGAGCAGTACTTC	CASSRGGSTAGSYEQYF
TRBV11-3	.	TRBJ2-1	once	TGTGCCAGCAGCCCTGCGGAAAGCTCCTACAATGAGCAGTTCTTC	CASSPAESSYNEQFF
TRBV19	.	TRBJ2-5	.	TGTGCCAGTAGTCGTGGAGGGATTTCCTTCCAGTACTTC	CASSRGGISFQYF
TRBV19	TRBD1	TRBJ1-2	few	TGTGCCAGTAGTAGCTCCGGGACAGGGGCCTATGGCTACACCTTC	CASSSSGTGAYGYTF
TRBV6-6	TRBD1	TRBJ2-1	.	TGTGCCAGCAGTTACGGGACAGCGAACAATGAGCAGTTCTTC	CASSYGTANNEQFF
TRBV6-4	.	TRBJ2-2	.	TGTGCCATCCCCCCCTTGGACAGGGAGCTGTTTTTT	CAIPPLDRELFF
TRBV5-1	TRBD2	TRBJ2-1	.	TGCGCCAGCAAGTTGGCTAGCGGGAGTTTATTCAATGAGCAGTTCTTC	CASKLASGSLFNEQFF
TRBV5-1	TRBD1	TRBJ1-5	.	TGCGCCAGCAGCTTGGCCAGAGACAGGGGAGGCAATCAGCCCCAGCATTTT	CASSLARDRGGNQPQHF
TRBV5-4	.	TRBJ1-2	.	TGTGCCAGCAGCTTGGGCAGGGTCGGCTACACCTTC	CASSLGRVGYTF
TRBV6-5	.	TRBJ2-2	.	TGTGCCAGCAGTTACTCGATCAACACCGGGGAGCTGTTTTTT	CASSYSINTGELFF
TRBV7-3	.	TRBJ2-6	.	TGTGCCAGCAGCGCTCCGGGACAATTGGCCGGGGCCAACGTCCTGACTTTC	CASSAPGQLAGANVLTF
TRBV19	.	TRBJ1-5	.	TGTGCCAGTAGTATAGATCCGCGTTTGAAGAGGCAGCATTTT	CASSIDPRLKRQHF
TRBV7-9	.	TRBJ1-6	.	TGTGCCAGCAGCCCGCCTGGGGTCTATAATTCACCCCTCCACTTT	CASSPPGVYNSPLHF
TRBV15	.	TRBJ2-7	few	TGTGCCACCAGCAGAGAAATAAACAGTAACACCCCCTACGAGCAGTACTTC	CATSREINSNTPYEQYF
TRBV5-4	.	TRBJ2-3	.	TGTGCCAGCAGCTTGATGGGGCTAGCAGCTACAGATACGCAGTATTTT	CASSLMGLAATDTQYF
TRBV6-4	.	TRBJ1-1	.	TGTGCCAGCAGTGACCAGGTTTACACTGAAGCTTTCTTT	CASSDQVYTEAFF
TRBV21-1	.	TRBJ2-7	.	TGTGCCAGCGGGCAAGGACTAGCGGGAGGAGTGGGTTCCTACGAGCAGTACTTC	CASGQGLAGGVGSYEQYF
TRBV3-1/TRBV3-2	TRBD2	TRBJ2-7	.	TGTGCCAGCAGCACGAATATGGGACTAGCGGTCGAGCAGTACTTC	CASSTNMGLAVEQYF
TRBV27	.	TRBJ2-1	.	TGTGCCAGCAGTTCGGACTACCGTGAGCAGTTCTTC	CASSSDYREQFF
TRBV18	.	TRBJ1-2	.	TGTGCCAGCTCTCGCGGTTCTAACTATGGCTACACCTTC	CASSRGSNYGYTF
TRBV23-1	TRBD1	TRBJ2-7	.	TGCGCCAGCAGTCATGCCGGACAGGGGAGCGCCTACGAGCAGTACTTC	CASSHAGQGSAYEQYF
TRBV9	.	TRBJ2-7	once	TGTGCCAGCAGCCCTTCGTTAGCCGGGGGAGGTGAGCAGTACTTC	CASSPSLAGGGEQYF
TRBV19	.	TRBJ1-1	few	TGTGCCAGTAGTGTGGGTTTCACTGAAGCTTTCTTT	CASSVGFTEAFF